These 23 T cell receptor beta chains came from one sample sequenced in a study of early T cells in non-severe SARS-CoV-2 infection. A single record per CDR3 protein comes from TCRdb applying MiXCR to the 5' RACE reads. In the table there are roughly 40,000 distinct CDR3 sequences, approximately 6.3% of which are singletons. This material consisted of whole blood, taken at baseline. These receptors were obtained from an adult who was a healthcare worker with PCR-confirmed SARS-CoV-2 infection or an uninfected control (not recorded which).

V gene TRBV9 combines with J gene TRBJ1-2; 8 nucleotides agree with TRBD1. Per the germline V gene, CDR1 is SGDLS and CDR2 is YYNGEE. The CDR3 is 14 amino acids. V was pared by 4 bases and J by 1 base, with 3 bases of the junction left unmatched. CDR3 in DNA: TGTGCCAGCAGCCGGACAGGGATTAACTATGGCTACACCTTC. It encodes CASSRTGINYGYTF.

This clonotype occurred many times. This chain uses TRBV7-2 with TRBJ2-1; D may be TRBD2 (7 bases). This CDR3 spans 13 amino acids. Trimming left V 1 base short and J 9 bases short, with 10 bases between. CDR1 is SGHTA and CDR2 is FQGNSA in the germline V gene. The CDR3 DNA sequence: TGTGCCAGCAGCTTAGATAGGGGGGGTGAGCAGTTCTTC. This codes for CASSLDRGGEQFF.

This clonotype was found a few times. The chain uses TRBV6-6 and TRBJ2-2; possible D gene TRBD2, 6 bases. Trimming took 6 bases from V and 1 from J, leaving 12 bases between them. The germline gives CDR1 MNHNY, CDR2 SVGAGI (reference sequence). The CDR3 is 15 amino acids. The CDR3, as DNA: TGTGCCAGCAGCCAAGCCGGGGGGAACACCGGGGAGCTGTTTTTT. It is translated as CASSQAGGNTGELFF.

This chain connects TRBV18 to TRBJ1-1, with a weak D call TRBD1 (5 bases). This CDR3 is 14 amino acids long. The germline V gene encodes CDR1 KGHSH and CDR2 LQKENI. The V end lost 3 bases, the J end lost 6 bases, and 14 bases lay between the germline ends. In DNA, the CDR3 is TGTGCCAGCTCACCGCAGGGAAGAGTCGCTGAAGCTTTCTTT. Its protein product is CASSPQGRVAEAFF. Supplemented by reference TRBV18 and TRBJ1-1, the full variable domain reads NAGVMQNPRHLVRRRGQEARLRCSPMKGHSHVYWYRQLPEEGLKFMVYLQKENIIDESGMPKERFSAEFPKEGPSILRIQQVVRGDSAAYFCASSPQGRVAEAFFGQGTRLTVV.

Many counts were recorded for this clonotype. J is TRBJ2-2 and V is TRBV12-3 or TRBV12-4; no firm D call. Trimming took 3 bases from V and 6 from J, leaving 11 bases between them. This CDR3 has 14 amino acids. The CDR3 spells CASSFGKGAGELFF. The CDR3 DNA sequence: TGTGCCAGCAGTTTTGGGAAAGGCGCCGGGGAGCTGTTTTTT.

J is TRBJ1-6 and V is TRBV27, with D unresolved. The CDR3 contains 15 residues. V lost 3 bases and J lost 4, with 10 bases in between. Germline V gene data show CDR1 as MNHEY and CDR2 as SMNVEV (reference sequence). In DNA form, the CDR3 reads TGTGCCAGCAGTTTGCGGCAGACATATAATTCACCCCTCCACTTT. It translates to CASSLRQTYNSPLHF.

Ten or more counts support this clonotype. This chain connects TRBV12-3 or TRBV12-4 to TRBJ2-1, with TRBD2 matching 11 bases. After removal of 6 bases from V and 4 bases from J, the junction contained 5 bases not matched to a gene. The CDR3 extends over 15 amino acids. The CDR3 region is CASSPLAGGYNEQFF. The CDR3 DNA reads TGTGCCAGCAGCCCTCTAGCGGGGGGTTACAATGAGCAGTTCTTC.

This clonotype has only a few counts. The chain links TRBV30 to TRBJ2-7, with D uncertain. Per the germline V gene, CDR1 is GTSNPN and CDR2 is SVGIG (reference sequence). Trimming cost V 3 bases and J 4 bases, with 16 bases left between them. The CDR3 totals 14 residues. CDR3 in DNA: TGTGCCTGGAGAAGGAAGTATCAAGCTTACGAGCAGTACTTC. It encodes CAWRRKYQAYEQYF.

This clonotype was detected ten times or more. The chain carries TRBV7-2 and TRBJ2-3; TRBD1 matches 7 bases. Germline V CDR1 and CDR2: SGHTA, FQGNSA. CDR3 length: 15 amino acids. V dropped 6 bases and J dropped 1; count of bases not matched to a gene: 7. CDR3 amino acids: CASRLQGWGTDTQYF. In DNA, the CDR3 is TGTGCCAGCAGGTTACAGGGGTGGGGCACAGATACGCAGTATTTT.

In its sample, this clonotype was seen a few times. The V call is TRBV5-1, the J call TRBJ2-1; weak D call: TRBD1 (6 bases). V was cut by 5 bases and J by 8 bases, with 14 bases left in between. The CDR3 extends over 13 amino acids. Germline V gene sequence: CDR1 SGHRS, CDR2 YFSETQ. CDR3 sequence reads: CASRSTGSDEQFF. The CDR3 nucleotides are TGCGCCAGCAGATCAACAGGGTCCGATGAGCAGTTCTTC.

This chain joins TRBV7-6 and TRBJ2-5; TRBD2 agrees at 13 bases. Trimming removed 5 bases from V and 2 bases from J; junction bases left unmatched: 17. The CDR3 is 20 amino acids. Germline V gene sequence: CDR1 SGHVS, CDR2 FNYEAQ. CDR3 loop: CASSPGARLAGGPRQETQYF. CDR3 in DNA: TGTGCCAGCAGCCCAGGGGCACGACTAGCGGGGGGCCCTAGGCAAGAGACCCAGTACTTC.

This sequence joins TRBV20-1 and TRBJ1-1; D is ambiguous. Trimming removed 0 bases from V and 3 bases from J, with 17 bases in between. The CDR3 loop spans 16 amino acids. In germline, CDR1 is DFQATT, CDR2 SNEGSKA (reference sequence). In nucleotides, the CDR3 is TGCAGTGCTAGAGATATTGACTCCGGAGGGTACACTGAAGCTTTCTTT. It yields the protein CSARDIDSGGYTEAFF.

This clonotype has a count of ten or more. This chain links TRBV20-1 with TRBJ2-7; D is possibly TRBD1 (5 bases). V was shortened by 2 bases and J by 0 bases, with 8 bases between the two germline ends. CDR3 size: 13 residues. Germline values: CDR1 DFQATT, CDR2 SNEGSKA (reference sequence). CDR3 region: CSARKDISYEQYF. The CDR3 bases are TGCAGTGCTAGAAAGGACATCTCCTACGAGCAGTACTTC.

This clonotype occurred many times. V gene TRBV10-3 combines with J gene TRBJ2-7, with 8 positions matching TRBD1. CDR3 length: 15 residues. Trimming at V came to 5 bases and at J to 6 bases, leaving 12 bases not matched to a gene. Germline V gene lookup returns CDR1 ENHRY and CDR2 SYGVKD. CDR3 coding DNA: TGTGCCATCAGTCCCGACAGGGGAGAAGGTGGCGAGCAGTACTTC. As protein: CAISPDRGEGGEQYF.

In this sample, this clonotype turned up many times. The chain couples TRBV12-3 or TRBV12-4 to TRBJ2-3; 11 bases are shared with TRBD1. V shed 6 bases, J shed 4 bases, and the junction held 3 bases outside the gene matches. The CDR3 runs to 14 residues. DNA for the CDR3: TGTGCCAGCAGCCCGGGACAGGGGGCAGATACGCAGTATTTT. Translation: CASSPGQGADTQYF.

The rearrangement joins TRBV7-2 to TRBJ1-4; 7 nucleotides match TRBD1. The CDR3 extends over 14 amino acids. Germline loops: CDR1 SGHTA, CDR2 FQGNSA. The ends lost 1 base at V and 7 bases at J; junction bases unmatched: 3. Written as DNA, the CDR3 is TGTGCCAGCAGCTTAGACAGGGGAGGTGAAAAACTGTTTTTT. It is translated as CASSLDRGGEKLFF.

In its sample, this clonotype was seen many times. The chain joins TRBV29-1 to TRBJ2-5, with TRBD1 identical over 7 bases. The CDR3 covers 12 residues. The germline CDR1 and CDR2 sequences are SQVTM and ANQGSEA. The ends lost 1 base at V and 5 bases at J; junction bases unmatched: 1. This chain's CDR3 is CSVEARGETQYF. The CDR3 DNA reads TGCAGCGTTGAAGCCAGGGGGGAGACCCAGTACTTC. The variable domain in full, completed from reference TRBV29-1 and TRBJ2-5, reads SAVISQKPSRDICQRGTSLTIQCQVDSQVTMMFWYRQQPGQSLTLIATANQGSEATYESGFVIDKFPISRPNLTFSTLTVSNMSPEDSSIYLCSVEARGETQYFGPGTRLLVL.

This clonotype is medium-sized in the sample. The chain recombines TRBV12-3 or TRBV12-4 with TRBJ1-3, with TRBD1 matching over 7 bases. This CDR3 has 16 amino acids. V gave up 5 bases and J gave up 4 bases; unmatched junction bases: 11. CDR3 loop: CASSPYSGTAGNTIYF. CDR3 DNA sequence: TGTGCCAGCAGTCCATACTCCGGGACAGCCGGAAACACCATATATTTT.

The chain employs TRBV11-2 and TRBJ2-7; D is unclear. CDR3 length: 13 residues. Germline CDR1 is SGHAT and CDR2 is FQNNGV. V lost 1 base and J 7 bases, leaving 11 bases between the germline ends. Written as DNA, the CDR3 is TGTGCCAGCAGCTTAGGCGGCAGGATGGAGCAGTACTTC. Encoded protein: CASSLGGRMEQYF.

This clonotype was found many times. The chain uses TRBV12-3 or TRBV12-4 and TRBJ2-7; 10 bases are a match to TRBD1. V lost 3 bases, J lost 2 bases, and 4 bases stayed unmatched. The CDR3 covers 15 residues. CDR3: CASSFGQGDPYEQYF. DNA for the CDR3: TGTGCCAGCAGTTTTGGACAGGGGGACCCCTACGAGCAGTACTTC.

This clonotype was picked up a small number of times. DNA for the CDR3: TGTGCCAGCAGTCTCCAACTAGCGGGGGGAAGAGATACGCAGTATTTT. Protein product: CASSLQLAGGRDTQYF. This chain links TRBV27 with TRBJ2-3; 12 bases line up with TRBD2. The length of the CDR3 is 16 residues. V lost 5 bases and J lost 5; bases outside the gene matches: 8. Germline assignment: CDR1 MNHEY and CDR2 SMNVEV (reference sequence).

This clonotype has ten or more counts. This chain connects TRBV7-8 to TRBJ1-4; D uncertain. CDR3 length: 15 residues. The germline CDR1 and CDR2 sequences are SGHVS and FQNEAQ. The V gene lost 5 bases and the J gene lost 4 bases, with 14 bases spanning the gap. The CDR3 here is CASSDRTPYNEKLFF. CDR3 nucleotides: TGTGCCAGCAGCGATAGGACGCCGTATAATGAAAAACTGTTTTTT.

This clonotype has a count of ten or more. The chain employs TRBV6-1 and TRBJ2-1; D perhaps matches TRBD2 (6 bases). V lost 3 bases, J lost 2 bases, and 11 bases lay in between. The CDR3 has 15 amino acids. From germline, CDR1 is MNHNS and CDR2 SASEGT. In DNA, the CDR3 is TGTGCCAGCAGTGACGGGGGAAGGGCCTACAATGAGCAGTTCTTC. Its translation: CASSDGGRAYNEQFF.